These 22 T cell receptor beta chains originate from one sample sequenced in a study of somatic mutations in cytotoxic T cells in rheumatoid arthritis. Produced via immunoSEQ multiplex PCR; TCRdb's table is partial and in-frame only. The sample has 2,000 to 3,000 clones, approximately 78% seen once. Sequencing input: CD8+ T cells sorted from blood. Receptors originate from a man between 60 and 75 years old with rheumatoid arthritis.

The CDR3 region has the DNA TGTGCCAGCAGCCCAATGGACAGATTCTTCCTAGGGTACGAGCAGTACTTC. Amino acids: CASSPMDRFFLGYEQYF. V gene TRBV16 combines with J gene TRBJ2-5; possibly TRBD1 for D (6 bases). Matching the DNA end better, TRBJ2-7 makes the J call doubtful. Germline CDR1 is KGHSY and CDR2 is FQNENV. This CDR3 has 17 residues.

The chain links TRBV6-4 to TRBJ2-7; 7 nucleotides line up with TRBD2. Germline values: CDR1 MRHNA, CDR2 SNTAGT. This CDR3 is built from 15 residues. Germline trimming cut 4 bases from V and 0 bases from J; bases unmatched to any gene: 6. The CDR3, as DNA: TGTGCCAGCAGTGTGGGGGGGGACCTCTCCTACGAGCAGTACTTC. This gives the protein CASSVGGDLSYEQYF.

This clone was picked up a small number of times. The gene calls are TRBV6-1 and TRBJ1-4, with 7 bases that match TRBD1. The trim removed 0 bases at V and 8 bases at J, leaving 6 bases unmatched. Looked up from germline, CDR1 is MNHNS and CDR2 is SASEGT. CDR3 length equals 15 residues. The CDR3 spells CASSEARGLGEKLFF. The CDR3 DNA follows: TGTGCCAGCAGTGAAGCGAGGGGGCTTGGGGAAAAACTGTTTTTT.

V gene TRBV18 combines with J gene TRBJ2-4; 9 nucleotides agree with TRBD1. CDR3 length: 19 residues. CDR1 is KGHSH and CDR2 is LQKENI in the germline V gene. V lost 2 bases and J lost 6; bases outside the gene matches: 17. DNA for the CDR3: TGTGCCAGCTCACCAGCCCGGGACAGGGCTAAAGGCCTAGGAAACATTCAGTACTTC. This encodes CASSPARDRAKGLGNIQYF.

Within the sample, this clone is large. The chain combines TRBV7-9 with TRBJ1-2; TRBD1 might be the D (6 bases). Germline-derived CDR1 and CDR2 are SEHNR and FQNEAQ (reference sequence). Trimming shortened V by 3 bases and J by 6 bases, and 11 bases separated the two germline ends. This CDR3 has 13 amino acids. The CDR3 here is CASSLQGINGYTF. The CDR3 DNA follows: TGTGCCAGCAGCTTGCAGGGGATCAATGGCTACACCTTC.

The chain combines TRBV4-1 with TRBJ1-5; the D is unclear. Germline-derived CDR1 and CDR2 are MGHRA and YSYEKL. CDR3 length: 13 amino acids. Trimming shortened V by 4 bases and J by 4 bases, and 8 bases separated the two germline ends. CDR3: CASSLSGNQPQHF. The CDR3 DNA follows: TGCGCCAGCAGCCTCAGCGGGAATCAGCCCCAGCATTTT.

This clone was observed once. The chain is built from TRBV6-1 and TRBJ2-1, with TRBD2 matching 7 bases. Germline V CDR1 and CDR2: MNHNS, SASEGT. CDR3 size: 14 residues. The trim removed 7 bases at V and 6 bases at J, leaving 9 bases unmatched. The CDR3 here is CASNRDGGSNEQFF. CDR3 coding DNA: TGTGCCAGCAATCGGGACGGGGGGAGCAATGAGCAGTTCTTC.

The chain links TRBV9 to TRBJ2-5; weak D call: TRBD1 (5 bases). The better agreement between TRBJ2-7 and the DNA end casts doubt on the J call. In germline, CDR1 is SGDLS, CDR2 YYNGEE. The CDR3 runs to 15 residues. The CDR3, as DNA: TGTGCCAGCAGCGTAGGGCAGGGCCTCTCCTACGAGCAGTACTTC. Amino acid sequence: CASSVGQGLSYEQYF.

This rearrangement joins TRBV4-3 to TRBJ1-1; D unresolved. The germline gives CDR1 LGHNA, CDR2 YSLEER. Trimming removed 1 base from V and 0 bases from J, with 9 bases in between. This CDR3 is built from 15 residues. Written as DNA, the CDR3 is TGCGCCAGCAGCCAAGCACACTACTTGAACACTGAAGCTTTCTTT. Amino acids: CASSQAHYLNTEAFF.

V and J are TRBV27 and TRBJ2-3; 14 bases map to TRBD2. From germline, CDR1 is MNHEY and CDR2 SMNVEV (reference sequence). Unmatched junction bases numbered 6, after V lost 1 base and J lost 6 bases. The CDR3 length is 17 residues. CDR3 nucleotides: TGTGCCAGCAGTTTATTTGGGACTAGCGGGAGTGGGGATACGCAGTATTTT. It translates to CASSLFGTSGSGDTQYF.

Turning to this clone: A read error may account for a junction end that differs from germline. This specimen includes other DNA sequences encoding the same CDR3. The rearrangement links TRBV5-1 to TRBJ2-7; weak D call: TRBD2 (6 bases). Per germline, CDR1 SGHRS and CDR2 YFSETQ. CDR3 length: 14 amino acids. CDR3 sequence reads: CASRSGGDSYEQYF. For the CDR3, the DNA is TGTGCCAGCAGGTCCGGGGGAGACTCCTACGAGCAGTACTTC.

This chain uses TRBV5-1 with TRBJ2-2, with 8 bases lining up with TRBD2. The V gene end was trimmed by 3 bases and the J gene end by 5 bases; junction bases not matched to a gene: 6. This CDR3 is built from 15 residues. CDR1 is SGHRS, CDR2 YFSETQ, per germline. This chain's CDR3 is CASSSGGARTGELFF. The CDR3 nucleotides are TGCGCCAGCAGCTCGGGGGGGGCACGAACCGGGGAGCTGTTTTTT. Drawing the rest from reference TRBV5-1 and TRBJ2-2, the complete variable domain is KAGVTQTPRYLIKTRGQQVTLSCSPISGHRSVSWYQQTPGQGLQFLFEYFSETQRNKGNFPGRFSGRQFSNSRSEMNVSTLELGDSALYLCASSSGGARTGELFFGEGSRLTVL.

This clone was counted between two and nine times. This chain joins TRBV9 and TRBJ2-2; 9 bases align to TRBD1. Unmatched junction bases numbered 11, after V lost 4 bases and J lost 4 bases. This CDR3 is built from 17 residues. Germline V lookup: CDR1 SGDLS, CDR2 YYNGEE. The CDR3, as DNA: TGTGCCAGCAGCCCGCGGACAGGGGAGGGGAGCACCGGGGAGCTGTTTTTT. This encodes CASSPRTGEGSTGELFF.

The rearrangement joins TRBV27 to TRBJ2-7; the D gene is possibly TRBD1 (5 bases). This CDR3 is 15 amino acids long. Germline CDR1 reads MNHEY; CDR2 reads SMNVEV (reference sequence). Trimming cost V 5 bases and J 4 bases, with 18 bases left between them. The CDR3 spells CASSLTGASIYEQYF. The CDR3 DNA follows: TGTGCCAGCAGTCTTACAGGAGCCTCTATATACGAGCAGTACTTC.

The J gene is TRBJ1-3, the V gene TRBV4-3; D perhaps matches TRBD1 (5 bases). The CDR3 runs 15 residues. From germline, CDR1 is LGHNA and CDR2 YSLEER. V was cut by 0 bases and J by 13 bases, with 19 bases left in between. The CDR3 region is CASSQDDGQGNAIYF. Written as DNA, the CDR3 is TGCGCCAGCAGCCAAGATGACGGACAAGGAAACGCGATATATTTT.

The chain carries TRBV7-9 and TRBJ2-7; weak D call: TRBD2 (5 bases). The CDR3 contains 14 residues. V dropped 3 bases and J dropped 1 base, with 10 bases sitting between them. In germline, CDR1 is SEHNR, CDR2 FQNEAQ (reference sequence). Here the CDR3 DNA reads TGTGCCAGCAGCTTCGAGACGGGGTCCTACGAGCAGTACTTC. This codes for CASSFETGSYEQYF.

The chain employs TRBV4-2 and TRBJ2-2, with 12 bases aligning to TRBD2. The CDR3 consists of 16 residues. Germline CDR1 reads LGHNA; CDR2 reads YNFKEQ. V shed 4 bases and J 6 bases; nucleotides not matched to a gene: 6. The CDR3 DNA follows: TGTGCCAGCAGCCCGAAATCTAGCGGGGGGGCCGGGGAGCTGTTTTTT. Protein: CASSPKSSGGAGELFF.

The V call is TRBV27, the J call TRBJ1-2, with 7 bases identical to TRBD1. Germline V CDR1 and CDR2: MNHEY, SMNVEV (reference sequence). With 2 bases clipped from V and 8 bases from J, the junction kept 5 bases outside the gene matches. The CDR3 has 13 amino acids. This CDR3 reads CASSLQGDLGYTF. DNA of the CDR3: TGTGCCAGCAGTTTACAGGGGGATTTGGGCTACACCTTC.

This clone was picked up a small number of times. The rearrangement uses TRBV4-1 and TRBJ2-7; a possible D gene is TRBD2 (6 bases). The CDR3 totals 16 residues. Germline CDR1 MGHRA, CDR2 YSYEKL. The V end was cut by 2 bases, the J end by 7 bases, with 21 bases between. The CDR3 DNA follows: TGCGCCAGCAGCCAAAAAGGGGAAGCGGGCTGGTGGGAGCAGTACTTC. This translates into CASSQKGEAGWWEQYF.

This sequence joins TRBV13 and TRBJ2-1; 9 bases are a match to TRBD1. V dropped 2 bases and J dropped 5; count of bases not matched to a gene: 19. The germline V gene encodes CDR1 PRHDT and CDR2 FYEKMQ (reference sequence). CDR3 length: 20 residues. The CDR3 protein is CASSLSFGGQGRLVHNEQFF. Here the CDR3 DNA reads TGTGCCAGCAGCTTAAGTTTCGGGGGACAGGGTCGTCTCGTTCACAATGAGCAGTTCTTC.

This clone has a handful of counts. The rearrangement uses TRBV11-2 and TRBJ1-4; TRBD1 agrees at 7 bases. The CDR3 contains 19 residues. V gave up 6 bases and J gave up 0 bases; unmatched junction bases: 16. CDR1 is SGHAT, CDR2 FQNNGV, per germline. The CDR3 coding sequence is TGTGCCAGCAGTCGAAGGCGACAGGGAGCCCTTGCAACTAATGAAAAACTGTTTTTT. Amino acid sequence: CASSRRRQGALATNEKLFF.

The rearrangement links TRBV7-9 to TRBJ2-1, with 8 bases aligning to TRBD1. The V gene's germline CDR1 is SEHNR and CDR2 FQNEAQ (reference sequence). This CDR3 has 15 amino acids. Germline trimming cut 1 base from V and 8 bases from J; bases unmatched to any gene: 7. The CDR3 here is CASSLVARQGHEQFF. In DNA form, the CDR3 reads TGTGCCAGCAGCTTAGTAGCCCGACAGGGGCATGAGCAGTTCTTC.